Here is one T cell receptor (beta chain) with its context. What it binds is unknown. Libraries were prepared by immunoSEQ multiplex PCR; TCRdb keeps only in-frame clonotypes and omits some of them. This sample has 65,000 to 80,000 clones, with around four fifths found just once. V lost 1 base, J lost 0 bases, and 12 bases lay in between. The CDR3 runs to 16 residues. Germline V gives CDR1 SGHAT, CDR2 FQDESV (reference sequence). This record comes from a study of cytotoxic CD8 clonotypes in ibrutinib-treated CLL. About the study: Partial responses totalled around 25 and complete responses 2; after median around six years, about 15 remained remitted and approximately 12 progressed.

Findings of the study overall: Clonality was higher at baseline than in age-matched healthy donors and tracked circulating CD8+ T-cell counts.

The sample was PBMCs, taken after 24 months of ibrutinib treatment. This TCR was sampled from a human donor with chronic lymphocytic leukemia. The chain is built from TRBV11-1 and TRBJ2-5; D possibly uses TRBD1 or TRBD2 (6 bases each). CDR3 coding DNA: TGTGCCAGCAGCTTAGAACGGGGGCCGTACCAAGAGACCCAGTACTTC. As protein: CASSLERGPYQETQYF.